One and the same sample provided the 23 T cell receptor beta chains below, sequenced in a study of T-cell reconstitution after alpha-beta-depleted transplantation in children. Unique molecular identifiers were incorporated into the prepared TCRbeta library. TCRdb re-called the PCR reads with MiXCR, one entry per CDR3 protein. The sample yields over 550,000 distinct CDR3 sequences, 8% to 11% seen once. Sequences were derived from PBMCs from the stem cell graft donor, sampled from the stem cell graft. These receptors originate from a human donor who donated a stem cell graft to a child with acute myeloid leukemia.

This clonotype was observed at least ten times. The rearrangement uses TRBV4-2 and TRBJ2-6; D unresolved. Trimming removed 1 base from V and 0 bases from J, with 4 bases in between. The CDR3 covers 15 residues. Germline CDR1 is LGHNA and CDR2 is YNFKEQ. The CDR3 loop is CASSQVRSGANVLTF. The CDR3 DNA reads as TGTGCCAGCAGCCAAGTCCGCTCTGGGGCCAACGTCCTGACTTTC.

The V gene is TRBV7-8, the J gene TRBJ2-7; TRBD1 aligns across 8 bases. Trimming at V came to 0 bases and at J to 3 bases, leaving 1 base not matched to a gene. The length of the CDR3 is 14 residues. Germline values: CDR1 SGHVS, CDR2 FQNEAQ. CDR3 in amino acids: CASSLAGQDYEQYF. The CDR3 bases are TGTGCCAGCAGCTTAGCGGGACAGGACTACGAGCAGTACTTC.

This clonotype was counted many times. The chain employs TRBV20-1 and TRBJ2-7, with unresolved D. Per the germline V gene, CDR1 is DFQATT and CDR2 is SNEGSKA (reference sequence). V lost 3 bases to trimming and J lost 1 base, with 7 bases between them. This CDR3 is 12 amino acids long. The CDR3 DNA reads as TGCAGTGCTAGGAGTGATTCCTACGAGCAGTACTTC. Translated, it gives CSARSDSYEQYF.

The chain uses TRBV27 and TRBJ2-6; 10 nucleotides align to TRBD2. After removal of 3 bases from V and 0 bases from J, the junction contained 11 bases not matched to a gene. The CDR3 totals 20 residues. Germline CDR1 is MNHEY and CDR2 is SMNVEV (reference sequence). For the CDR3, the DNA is TGTGCCAGCAGTTTTAACGGACTAGCGGTGGGGAGCTCTGGGGCCAACGTCCTGACTTTC. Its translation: CASSFNGLAVGSSGANVLTF.

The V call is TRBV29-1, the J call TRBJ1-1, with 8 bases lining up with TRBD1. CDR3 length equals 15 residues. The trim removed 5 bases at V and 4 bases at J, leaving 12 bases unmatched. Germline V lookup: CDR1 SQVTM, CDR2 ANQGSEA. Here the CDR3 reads CSVHLGAGGVTEAFF. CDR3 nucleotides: TGCAGCGTTCATCTGGGGGCAGGGGGCGTCACTGAAGCTTTCTTT.

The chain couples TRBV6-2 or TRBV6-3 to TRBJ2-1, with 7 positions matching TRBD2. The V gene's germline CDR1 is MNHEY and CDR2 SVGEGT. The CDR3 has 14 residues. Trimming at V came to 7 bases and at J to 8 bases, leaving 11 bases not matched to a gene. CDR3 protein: CASKPGGGFYEQFF. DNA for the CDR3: TGTGCCAGCAAACCGGGCGGGGGATTTTATGAGCAGTTCTTC.

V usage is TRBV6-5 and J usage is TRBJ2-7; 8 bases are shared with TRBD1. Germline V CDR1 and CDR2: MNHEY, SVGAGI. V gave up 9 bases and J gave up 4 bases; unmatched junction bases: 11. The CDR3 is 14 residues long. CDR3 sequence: CASLRRDRTYEQYF. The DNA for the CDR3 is TGTGCCAGTCTCCGACGGGACAGGACTTACGAGCAGTACTTC.

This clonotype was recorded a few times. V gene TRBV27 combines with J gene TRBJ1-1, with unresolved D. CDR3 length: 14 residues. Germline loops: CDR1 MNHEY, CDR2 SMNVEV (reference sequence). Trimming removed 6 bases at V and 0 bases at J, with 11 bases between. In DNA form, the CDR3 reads TGTGCCAGCAGCACCCTGGTCATGAACACTGAAGCTTTCTTT. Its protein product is CASSTLVMNTEAFF.

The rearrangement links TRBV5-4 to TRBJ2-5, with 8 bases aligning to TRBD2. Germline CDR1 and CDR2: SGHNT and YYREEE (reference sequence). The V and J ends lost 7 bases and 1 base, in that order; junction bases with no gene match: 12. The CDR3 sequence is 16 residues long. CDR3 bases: TGTGCCAGCTCTCTCACTAGCGGAAGACTCCAAGAGACCCAGTACTTC. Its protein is CASSLTSGRLQETQYF.

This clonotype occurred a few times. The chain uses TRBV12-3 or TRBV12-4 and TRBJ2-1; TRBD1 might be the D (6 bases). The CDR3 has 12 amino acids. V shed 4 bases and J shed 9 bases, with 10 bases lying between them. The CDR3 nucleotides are TGTGCCAGCAGTTCCAGGGGTAGTGAGCAGTTCTTC. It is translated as CASSSRGSEQFF.

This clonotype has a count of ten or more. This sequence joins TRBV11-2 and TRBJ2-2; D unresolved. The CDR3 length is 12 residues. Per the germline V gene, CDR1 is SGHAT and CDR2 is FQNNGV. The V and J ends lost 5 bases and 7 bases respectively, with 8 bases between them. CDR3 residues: CASSPQSGELFF. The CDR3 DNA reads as TGTGCCAGCAGCCCCCAGAGCGGGGAGCTGTTTTTT.

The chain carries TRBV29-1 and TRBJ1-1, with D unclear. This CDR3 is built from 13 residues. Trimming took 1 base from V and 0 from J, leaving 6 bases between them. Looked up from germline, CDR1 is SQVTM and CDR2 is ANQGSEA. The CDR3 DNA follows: TGCAGCGTTGAAGTACTGATGAACACTGAAGCTTTCTTT. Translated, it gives CSVEVLMNTEAFF.

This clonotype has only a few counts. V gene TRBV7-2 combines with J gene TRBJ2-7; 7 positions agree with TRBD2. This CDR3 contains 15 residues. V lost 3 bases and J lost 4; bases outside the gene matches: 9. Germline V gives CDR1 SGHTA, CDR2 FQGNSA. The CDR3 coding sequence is TGTGCCAGCAGCTTCAAGACTAGCTCCTCTTACGAGCAGTACTTC. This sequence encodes CASSFKTSSSYEQYF.

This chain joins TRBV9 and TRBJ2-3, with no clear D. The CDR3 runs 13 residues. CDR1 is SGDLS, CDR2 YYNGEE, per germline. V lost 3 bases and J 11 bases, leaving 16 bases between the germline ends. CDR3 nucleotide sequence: TGTGCCAGCAGCGGGCAAGATTGGATTGTGCAGTATTTT. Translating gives CASSGQDWIVQYF.

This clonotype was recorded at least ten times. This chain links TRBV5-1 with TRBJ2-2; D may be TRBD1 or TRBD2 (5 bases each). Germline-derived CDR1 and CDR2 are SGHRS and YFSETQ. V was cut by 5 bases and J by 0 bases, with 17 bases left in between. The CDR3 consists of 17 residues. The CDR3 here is CASSPGTGITNTGELFF. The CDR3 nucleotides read TGCGCCAGCAGTCCGGGGACCGGAATAACGAACACCGGGGAGCTGTTTTTT.

CDR3 region: CASSFGASGANVLTF. The CDR3 DNA sequence: TGTGCCAGCAGCTTTGGGGCATCTGGGGCCAACGTCCTGACTTTC. The chain combines TRBV5-6 with TRBJ2-6; a weak D match, TRBD1 (5 bases). The CDR3 extends over 15 amino acids. With 2 bases removed from V and 1 base from J, the gap between germline ends came to 7 bases. CDR1 and CDR2 (germline): SGHDT, YYEEEE.

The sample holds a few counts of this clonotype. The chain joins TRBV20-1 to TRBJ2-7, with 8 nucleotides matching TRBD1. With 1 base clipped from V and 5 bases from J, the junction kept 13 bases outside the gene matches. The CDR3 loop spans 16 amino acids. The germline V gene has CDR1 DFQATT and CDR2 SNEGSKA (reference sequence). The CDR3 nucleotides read TGCAGTGCTAGAGGCCCCCGGCAGGGGGCCTTGGACGAGCAGTACTTC. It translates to CSARGPRQGALDEQYF.

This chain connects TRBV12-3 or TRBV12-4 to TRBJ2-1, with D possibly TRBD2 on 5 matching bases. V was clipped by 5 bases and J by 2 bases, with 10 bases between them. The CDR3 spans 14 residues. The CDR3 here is CASSPLGAYNEQFF. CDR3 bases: TGTGCCAGCAGTCCGTTGGGAGCCTACAATGAGCAGTTCTTC.

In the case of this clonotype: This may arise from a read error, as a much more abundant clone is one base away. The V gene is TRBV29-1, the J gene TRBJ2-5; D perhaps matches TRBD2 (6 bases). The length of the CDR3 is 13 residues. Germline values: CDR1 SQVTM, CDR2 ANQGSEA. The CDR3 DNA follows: TGCAGCGTTGAAGAGGGCGGGGAGGAGAGCCAGTACTTC. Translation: CSVEEGGEESQYF.

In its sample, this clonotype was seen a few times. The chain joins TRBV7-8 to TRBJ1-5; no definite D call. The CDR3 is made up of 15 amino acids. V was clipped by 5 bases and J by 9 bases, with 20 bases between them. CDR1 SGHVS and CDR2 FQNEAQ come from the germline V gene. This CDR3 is CASSANLEGGGPQHF. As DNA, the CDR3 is TGTGCCAGCAGCGCAAACCTGGAGGGCGGCGGGCCCCAGCATTTT.

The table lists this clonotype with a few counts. CDR3 DNA: TGTGCCAGCAGTCCCGGACTAGCGGGAGGCTACGAGCAGTACTTC. This encodes CASSPGLAGGYEQYF. The chain combines TRBV12-3 or TRBV12-4 with TRBJ2-7; TRBD2 aligns across 14 bases. The V segment lost 5 bases and the J segment 3 bases; nucleotides outside the gene matches: 3. The CDR3 has 15 residues.

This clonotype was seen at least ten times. In DNA form, the CDR3 reads TGTGCCAGCAGCGGGACAGCCTCCTACGAGCAGTACTTC. This codes for CASSGTASYEQYF. This chain connects TRBV7-9 to TRBJ2-7; TRBD1 agrees at 7 bases. The CDR3 totals 13 residues. Germline values: CDR1 SEHNR, CDR2 FQNEAQ (reference sequence). Losses at the gene ends were 5 bases for V and 0 bases for J; bases not matched to a gene: 1.

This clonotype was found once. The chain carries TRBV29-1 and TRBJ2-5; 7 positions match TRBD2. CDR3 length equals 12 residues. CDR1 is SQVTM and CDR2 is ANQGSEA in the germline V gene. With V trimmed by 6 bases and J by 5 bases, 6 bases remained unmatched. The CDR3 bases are TGCAGCGTGAACCGGGGGGATGAGACCCAGTACTTC. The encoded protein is CSVNRGDETQYF. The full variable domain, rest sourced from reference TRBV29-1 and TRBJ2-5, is SAVISQKPSRDICQRGTSLTIQCQVDSQVTMMFWYRQQPGQSLTLIATANQGSEATYESGFVIDKFPISRPNLTFSTLTVSNMSPEDSSIYLCSVNRGDETQYFGPGTRLLVL.